There are a few counts of the clone carrying this TCR beta chain. No antigen is known for it. The entry originates in a study of T-cell memory formation after mild COVID-19. At the level of the study: The TCR clusters were mostly specific to one donor. Study-wide results and limits: Contracting clones from day 15 to 85 had balanced CD4/CD8; later expanders favoured CD4+. Contracting CD8+ clones were enriched in EMRA, CD4+ mainly in CM and EM.

cDNA libraries for TCR alpha and TCR beta, carrying sample barcodes and UMIs, came from 5'RACE with constant-segment primers. TCRdb re-called the 5' RACE reads with MiXCR, one entry per CDR3 protein. Of approximately 250,000 distinct CDR3 sequences listed, roughly 17% are singletons. Germline CDR1 reads SGHTA; CDR2 reads FQGNSA. With V trimmed by 4 bases and J by 4 bases, 10 bases remained unmatched. CDR3 length: 16 amino acids. The material sequenced was PBMCs or a T cell subset sorted from them (not recorded which). This sequence joins TRBV7-2 and TRBJ2-1; 7 bases map to TRBD1. The TCR comes from a man younger than 35 who had mild COVID-19 (a few samples of this study predate the infection). Cell type and time point are not known. In DNA form, the CDR3 reads TGTGCCAGCAGCTCCCCACGTGGGACAGCGTACAATGAGCAGTTCTTC. Protein sequence: CASSSPRGTAYNEQFF.